This T cell receptor (beta chain) was identified in a study of blood T cell repertoires in COVID-19. Participants had their cohort set by participant-reported clinical history. The CDR3 loop spans 15 amino acids. J was trimmed by 6 bases and V by 7 bases; bases with no gene match: 11. The germline CDR1 and CDR2 sequences are MNHEY and SVGAGI. Here immunoSEQ multiplex PCR was the method, and the copy in TCRdb shows in-frame clones only, minus some. The sample carries around 250,000 clones, about nine tenths recorded once. The sequence was collected from a man aged 18 to 29 who had recovered from COVID-19. The chain uses TRBV6-5 and TRBJ2-2; 7 bases match TRBD1. The sequenced sample was PBMCs or T cells enriched from blood (not recorded which). CDR3 region: CASTPRQGWSGELFF. CDR3 DNA: TGTGCCAGCACCCCTAGACAGGGTTGGTCCGGGGAGCTGTTTTTT.